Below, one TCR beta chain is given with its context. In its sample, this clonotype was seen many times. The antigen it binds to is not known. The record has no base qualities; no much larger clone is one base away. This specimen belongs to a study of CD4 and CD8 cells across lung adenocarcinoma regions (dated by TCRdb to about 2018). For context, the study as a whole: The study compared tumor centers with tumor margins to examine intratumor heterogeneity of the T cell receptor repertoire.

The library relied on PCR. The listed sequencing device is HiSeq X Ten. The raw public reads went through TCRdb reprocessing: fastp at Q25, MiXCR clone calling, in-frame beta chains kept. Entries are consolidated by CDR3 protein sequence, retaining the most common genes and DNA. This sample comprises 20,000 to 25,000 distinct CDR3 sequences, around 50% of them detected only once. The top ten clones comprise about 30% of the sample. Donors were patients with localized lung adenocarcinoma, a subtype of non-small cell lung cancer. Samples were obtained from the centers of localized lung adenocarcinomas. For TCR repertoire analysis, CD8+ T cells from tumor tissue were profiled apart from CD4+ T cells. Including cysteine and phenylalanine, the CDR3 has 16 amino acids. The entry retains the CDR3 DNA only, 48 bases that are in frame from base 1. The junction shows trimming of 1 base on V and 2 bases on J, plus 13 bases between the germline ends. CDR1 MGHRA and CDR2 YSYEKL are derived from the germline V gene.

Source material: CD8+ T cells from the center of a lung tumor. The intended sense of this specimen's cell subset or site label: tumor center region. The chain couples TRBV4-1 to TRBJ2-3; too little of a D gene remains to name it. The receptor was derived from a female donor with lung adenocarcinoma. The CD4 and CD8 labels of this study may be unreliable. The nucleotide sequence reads TGCGCCAGCAGCCAAGCATTAGTCCGTTCCACAGATACGCAGTATTTT. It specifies CASSQALVRSTDTQYF.